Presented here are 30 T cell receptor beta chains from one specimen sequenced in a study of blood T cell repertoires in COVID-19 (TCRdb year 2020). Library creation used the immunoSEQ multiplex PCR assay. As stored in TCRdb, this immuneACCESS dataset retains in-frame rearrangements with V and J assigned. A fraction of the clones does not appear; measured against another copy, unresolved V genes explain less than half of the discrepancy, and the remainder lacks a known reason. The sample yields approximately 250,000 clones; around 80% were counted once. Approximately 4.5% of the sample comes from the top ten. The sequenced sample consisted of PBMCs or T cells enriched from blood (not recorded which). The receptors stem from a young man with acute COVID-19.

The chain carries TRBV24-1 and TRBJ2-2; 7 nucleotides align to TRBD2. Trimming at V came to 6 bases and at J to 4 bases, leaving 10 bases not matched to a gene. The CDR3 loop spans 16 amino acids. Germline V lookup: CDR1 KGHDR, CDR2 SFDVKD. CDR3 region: CATSNIGGSPTGELFF. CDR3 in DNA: TGTGCCACCAGTAATATTGGCGGGAGTCCCACCGGGGAGCTGTTTTTT.

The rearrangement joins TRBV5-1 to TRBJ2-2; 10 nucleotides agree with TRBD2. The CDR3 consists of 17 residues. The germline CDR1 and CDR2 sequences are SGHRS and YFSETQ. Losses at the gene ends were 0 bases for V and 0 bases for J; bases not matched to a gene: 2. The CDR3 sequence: CASSLASGGSNTGELFF. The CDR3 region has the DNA TGCGCCAGCAGCTTGGCTAGCGGGGGCTCGAACACCGGGGAGCTGTTTTTT. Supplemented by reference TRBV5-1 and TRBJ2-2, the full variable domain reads KAGVTQTPRYLIKTRGQQVTLSCSPISGHRSVSWYQQTPGQGLQFLFEYFSETQRNKGNFPGRFSGRQFSNSRSEMNVSTLELGDSALYLCASSLASGGSNTGELFFGEGSRLTVL.

CDR3 nucleotide sequence: TGTGCCAGCAGCCACAAACAGGGGATGAACACTGAAGCTTTCTTT. Amino acids: CASSHKQGMNTEAFF. The chain couples TRBV11-2 to TRBJ1-1, with TRBD1 matching 7 bases. CDR3 length: 15 amino acids. V shed 5 bases and J 0 bases; nucleotides not matched to a gene: 6. Per germline, CDR1 SGHAT and CDR2 FQNNGV.

CDR3 nucleotides: TGTGCCAGCAGCTTTGACGACAGGAGCAATCAGCCCCAGCATTTT. Protein: CASSFDDRSNQPQHF. The rearrangement joins TRBV5-5 to TRBJ1-5, with D perhaps matching TRBD1 (6 bases). V gave up 2 bases and J gave up 1 base, with 10 bases separating them. The CDR3 extends over 15 amino acids. CDR1 SGHKS and CDR2 YYEKEE come from the germline V gene (reference sequence).

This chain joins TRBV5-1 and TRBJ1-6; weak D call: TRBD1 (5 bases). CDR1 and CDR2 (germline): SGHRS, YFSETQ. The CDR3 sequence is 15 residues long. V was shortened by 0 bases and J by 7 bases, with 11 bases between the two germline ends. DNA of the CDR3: TGCGCCAGCAGCTTGGATGAGGGGAGGAATTCACCCCTCCACTTT. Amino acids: CASSLDEGRNSPLHF. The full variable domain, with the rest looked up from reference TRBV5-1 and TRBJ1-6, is KAGVTQTPRYLIKTRGQQVTLSCSPISGHRSVSWYQQTPGQGLQFLFEYFSETQRNKGNFPGRFSGRQFSNSRSEMNVSTLELGDSALYLCASSLDEGRNSPLHFGNGTRLTVT.

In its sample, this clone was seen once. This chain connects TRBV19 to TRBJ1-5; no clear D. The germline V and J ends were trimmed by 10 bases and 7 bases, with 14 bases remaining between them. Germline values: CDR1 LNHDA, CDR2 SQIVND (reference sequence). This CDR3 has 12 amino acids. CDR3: CATSDGRQPQHF. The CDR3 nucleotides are TGTGCCACTTCTGATGGGAGGCAGCCCCAGCATTTT.

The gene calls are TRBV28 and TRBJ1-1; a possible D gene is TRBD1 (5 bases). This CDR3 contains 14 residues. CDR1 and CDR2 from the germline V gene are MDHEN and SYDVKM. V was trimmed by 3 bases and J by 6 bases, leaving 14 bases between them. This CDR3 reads CASSLWGGEAEAFF. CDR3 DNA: TGTGCCAGCAGTTTGTGGGGAGGGGAGGCTGAAGCTTTCTTT.

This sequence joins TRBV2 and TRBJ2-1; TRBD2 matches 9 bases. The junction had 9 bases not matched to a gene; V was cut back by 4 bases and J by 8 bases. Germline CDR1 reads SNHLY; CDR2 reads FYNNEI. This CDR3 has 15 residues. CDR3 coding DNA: TGTGCCAGCAGTGCTAGACTAGCGGAGTCGGATGAGCAGTTCTTC. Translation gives CASSARLAESDEQFF.

In DNA, the CDR3 is TGTGCCAGCAGCAAAGCGCCTTCGGGAGGGACCGAGCAGTACGTC. Encoded protein: CASSKAPSGGTEQYV. This chain uses TRBV21-1 with TRBJ2-7; the table gives TRBD2 as D, unverified against the DNA. TRBV21-1 is given as a pseudogene. The CDR3 has 15 residues.

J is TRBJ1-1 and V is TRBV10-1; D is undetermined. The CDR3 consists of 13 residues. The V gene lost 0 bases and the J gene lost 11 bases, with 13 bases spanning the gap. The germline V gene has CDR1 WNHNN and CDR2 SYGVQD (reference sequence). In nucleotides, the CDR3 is TGCGCCAGCAGTGAGTCGACCAGGATGAAGGCTTTCTTT. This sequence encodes CASSESTRMKAFF.

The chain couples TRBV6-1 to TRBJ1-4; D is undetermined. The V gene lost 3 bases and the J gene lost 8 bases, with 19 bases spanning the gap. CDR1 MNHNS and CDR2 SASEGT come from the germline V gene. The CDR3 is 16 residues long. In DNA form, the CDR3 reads TGTGCCAGCAGTGACAAATCCGAGGTTTTGCGGGAAAAACTGTTTTTT. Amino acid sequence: CASSDKSEVLREKLFF.

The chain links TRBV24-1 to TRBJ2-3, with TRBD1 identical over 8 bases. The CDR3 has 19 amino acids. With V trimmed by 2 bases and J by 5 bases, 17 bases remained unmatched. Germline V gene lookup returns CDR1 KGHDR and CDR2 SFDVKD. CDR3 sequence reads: CATSDSVPGQVNRRDTQYF. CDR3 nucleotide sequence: TGTGCCACCAGTGATTCCGTCCCGGGACAGGTAAATCGTAGAGATACGCAGTATTTT.

The CDR3 nucleotides are TGTGCCAGTAGTATAGGAGCGGGGGGCCCCTACAATGAGCAGTTCTTC. This codes for CASSIGAGGPYNEQFF. This chain joins TRBV19 and TRBJ2-1; TRBD2 aligns across 9 bases. CDR1 LNHDA and CDR2 SQIVND come from the germline V gene (reference sequence). This CDR3 is 16 amino acids long. V gave up 1 base and J gave up 2 bases; unmatched junction bases: 3. The complete variable domain, with remaining parts taken from reference TRBV19 and TRBJ2-1, reads DGGITQSPKYLFRKEGQNVTLSCEQNLNHDAMYWYRQDPGQGLRLIYYSQIVNDFQKGDIAEGYSVSREKKESFPLTVTSAQKNPTAFYLCASSIGAGGPYNEQFFGPGTRLTVL.

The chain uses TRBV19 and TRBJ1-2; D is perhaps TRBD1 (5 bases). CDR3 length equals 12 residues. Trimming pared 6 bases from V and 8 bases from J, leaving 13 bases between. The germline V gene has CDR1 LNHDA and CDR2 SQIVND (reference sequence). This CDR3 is CASRQGMKGYTF. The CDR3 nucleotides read TGTGCCAGTAGGCAGGGAATGAAGGGCTACACCTTC.

The CDR3 coding sequence is TGTGCCAGCAGCCAGCGAAACGGGAGGACAGACACCATATATTTT. Its protein is CASSQRNGRTDTIYF. V and J are TRBV3-1 (or the pseudogene TRBV3-2) and TRBJ1-3; possible D gene TRBD1, 6 bases. The V gene lost 3 bases and the J gene lost 8 bases, with 17 bases spanning the gap. Germline CDR1 LGHDT, CDR2 YNNKEL (reference sequence). The CDR3 consists of 15 residues.

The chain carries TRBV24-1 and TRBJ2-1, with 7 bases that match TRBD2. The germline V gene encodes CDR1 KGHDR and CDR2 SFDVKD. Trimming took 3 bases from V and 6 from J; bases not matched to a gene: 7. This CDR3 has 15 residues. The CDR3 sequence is CATSDQSGIRNEQFF. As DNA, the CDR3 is TGTGCCACCAGTGATCAGAGCGGGATCCGCAATGAGCAGTTCTTC.

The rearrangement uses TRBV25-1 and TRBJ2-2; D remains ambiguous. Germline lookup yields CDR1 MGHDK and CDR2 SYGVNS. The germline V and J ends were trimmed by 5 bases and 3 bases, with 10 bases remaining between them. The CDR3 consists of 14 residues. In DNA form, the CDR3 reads TGTGCCAGCAGTAACAAATTGGACACCGGGGAGCTGTTTTTT. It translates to CASSNKLDTGELFF.

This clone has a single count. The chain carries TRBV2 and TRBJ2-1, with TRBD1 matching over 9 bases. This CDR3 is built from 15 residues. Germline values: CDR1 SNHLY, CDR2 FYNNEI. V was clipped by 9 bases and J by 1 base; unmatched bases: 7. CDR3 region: CASNGQGPSYNEQFF. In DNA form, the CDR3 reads TGTGCCAGTAACGGACAGGGGCCATCCTACAATGAGCAGTTCTTC. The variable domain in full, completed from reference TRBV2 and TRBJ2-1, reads EPEVTQTPSHQVTQMGQEVILRCVPISNHLYFYWYRQILGQKVEFLVSFYNNEISEKSEIFDDQFSVERPDGSNFTLKIRSTKLEDSAMYFCASNGQGPSYNEQFFGPGTRLTVL.

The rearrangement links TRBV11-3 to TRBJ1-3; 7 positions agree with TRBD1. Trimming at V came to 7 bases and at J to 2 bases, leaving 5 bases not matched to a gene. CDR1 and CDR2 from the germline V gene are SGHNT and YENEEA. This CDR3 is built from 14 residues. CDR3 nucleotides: TGTGCCAGCATGGAGGGGGCGGCTGGAAACACCATATATTTT. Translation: CASMEGAAGNTIYF.

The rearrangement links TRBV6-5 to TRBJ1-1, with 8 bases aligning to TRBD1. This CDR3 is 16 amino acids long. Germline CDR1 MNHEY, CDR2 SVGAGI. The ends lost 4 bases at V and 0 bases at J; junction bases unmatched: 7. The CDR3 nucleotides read TGTGCCAGCAGTTCCTTGACAGGGGTAATGAACACTGAAGCTTTCTTT. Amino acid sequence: CASSSLTGVMNTEAFF.

CDR3: CASMTPDSNEKLFF. The CDR3 DNA sequence: TGTGCCAGCATGACTCCGGACTCGAATGAAAAACTGTTTTTT. The J gene is TRBJ1-4, the V gene TRBV7-9; D is unclear. This CDR3 comprises 14 residues. Germline assignment: CDR1 SEHNR and CDR2 FQNEAQ (reference sequence). Trimming took 7 bases from V and 5 from J, leaving 14 bases between them.

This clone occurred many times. The CDR3 DNA sequence: TGCAGCGTTAGAGGAAGGCTAGAAGCTTTCTTT. It encodes CSVRGRLEAFF. The genes are TRBV29-1 and TRBJ1-1; D call uncertain. The germline gives CDR1 SQVTM, CDR2 ANQGSEA. The CDR3 spans 11 residues. Trimming pared 5 bases from V and 8 bases from J, leaving 12 bases between.

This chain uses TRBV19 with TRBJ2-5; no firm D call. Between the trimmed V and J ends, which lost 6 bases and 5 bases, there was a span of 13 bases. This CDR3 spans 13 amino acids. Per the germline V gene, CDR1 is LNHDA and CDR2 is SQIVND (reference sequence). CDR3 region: CASSPDSWETQYF. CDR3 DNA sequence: TGTGCCAGTAGCCCGGATAGCTGGGAGACCCAGTACTTC. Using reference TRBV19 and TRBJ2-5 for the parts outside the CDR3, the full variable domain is DGGITQSPKYLFRKEGQNVTLSCEQNLNHDAMYWYRQDPGQGLRLIYYSQIVNDFQKGDIAEGYSVSREKKESFPLTVTSAQKNPTAFYLCASSPDSWETQYFGPGTRLLVL.

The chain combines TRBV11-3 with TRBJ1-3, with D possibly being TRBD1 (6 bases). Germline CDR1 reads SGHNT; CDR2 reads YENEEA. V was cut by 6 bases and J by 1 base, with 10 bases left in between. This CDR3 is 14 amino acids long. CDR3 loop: CASRGQFSGNTIYF. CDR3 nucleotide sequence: TGTGCCAGCAGAGGACAGTTTTCTGGAAACACCATATATTTT. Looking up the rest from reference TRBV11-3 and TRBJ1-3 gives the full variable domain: EAGVVQSPRYKIIEKKQPVAFWCNPISGHNTLYWYLQNLGQGPELLIRYENEEAVDDSQLPKDRFSAERLKGVDSTLKIQPAELGDSAVYLCASRGQFSGNTIYFGEGSWLTVV.

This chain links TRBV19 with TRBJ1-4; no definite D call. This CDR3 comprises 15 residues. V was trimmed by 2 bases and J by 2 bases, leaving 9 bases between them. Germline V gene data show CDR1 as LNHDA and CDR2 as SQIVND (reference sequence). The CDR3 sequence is CASSIYSKTNEKLFF. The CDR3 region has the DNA TGTGCCAGTAGTATATACAGTAAGACTAATGAAAAACTGTTTTTT.

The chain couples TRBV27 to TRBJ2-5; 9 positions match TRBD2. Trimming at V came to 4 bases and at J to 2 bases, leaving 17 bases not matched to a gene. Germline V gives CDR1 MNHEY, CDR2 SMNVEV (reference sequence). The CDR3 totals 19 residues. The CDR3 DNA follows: TGTGCCAGCAGTTACGCGTGGGCTCTGGGCGGGGGGGATCAAGAGACCCAGTACTTC. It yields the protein CASSYAWALGGGDQETQYF.

This CDR3 reads CASSALEGTDTQYF. Here the CDR3 DNA reads TGTGCCAGCAGCGCCCTAGAAGGCACAGATACGCAGTATTTT. V is TRBV9 and J is TRBJ2-3; D not resolved. The CDR3 totals 14 residues. Looked up from germline, CDR1 is SGDLS and CDR2 is YYNGEE. The V end was cut by 3 bases, the J end by 1 base, with 9 bases between.

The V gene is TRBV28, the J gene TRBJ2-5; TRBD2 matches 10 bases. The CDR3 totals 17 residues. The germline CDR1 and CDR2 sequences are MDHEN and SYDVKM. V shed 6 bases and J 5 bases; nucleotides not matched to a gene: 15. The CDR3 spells CASRGALGTSAVETQYF. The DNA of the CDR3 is TGTGCCAGCAGGGGGGCCCTCGGGACTAGCGCGGTGGAGACCCAGTACTTC.

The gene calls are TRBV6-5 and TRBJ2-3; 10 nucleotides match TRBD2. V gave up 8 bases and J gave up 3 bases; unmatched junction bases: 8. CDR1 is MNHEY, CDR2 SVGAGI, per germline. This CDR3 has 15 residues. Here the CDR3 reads CASGLAGGRTDTQYF. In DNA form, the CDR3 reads TGTGCCAGCGGATTAGCGGGGGGTAGGACAGATACGCAGTATTTT.

The CDR3 is CASSIVSTVSGYTF. The CDR3 region has the DNA TGTGCCAGTAGTATAGTGTCGACAGTTAGTGGCTACACCTTC. This chain connects TRBV19 to TRBJ1-2; D possibly corresponds to TRBD1 (5 bases). V gave up 1 base and J gave up 7 bases, with 13 bases separating them. The CDR3 loop spans 14 amino acids. Germline CDR1 and CDR2: LNHDA and SQIVND (reference sequence).